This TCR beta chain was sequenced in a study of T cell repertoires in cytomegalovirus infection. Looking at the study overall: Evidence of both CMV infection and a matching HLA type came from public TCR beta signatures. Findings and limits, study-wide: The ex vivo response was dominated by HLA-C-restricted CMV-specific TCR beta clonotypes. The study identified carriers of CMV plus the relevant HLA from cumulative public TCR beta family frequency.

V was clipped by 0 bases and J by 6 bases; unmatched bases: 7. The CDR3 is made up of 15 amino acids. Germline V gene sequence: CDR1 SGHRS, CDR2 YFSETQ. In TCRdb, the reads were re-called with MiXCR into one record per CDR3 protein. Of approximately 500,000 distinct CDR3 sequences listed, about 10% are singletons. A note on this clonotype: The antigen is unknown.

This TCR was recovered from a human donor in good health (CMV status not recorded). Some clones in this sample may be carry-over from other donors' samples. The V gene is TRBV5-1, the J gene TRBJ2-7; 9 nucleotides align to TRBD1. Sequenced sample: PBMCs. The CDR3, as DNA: TGCGCCAGCAGCTTGGGACAGGGGGGCTTTTCCGAGCAGTACTTC. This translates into CASSLGQGGFSEQYF.